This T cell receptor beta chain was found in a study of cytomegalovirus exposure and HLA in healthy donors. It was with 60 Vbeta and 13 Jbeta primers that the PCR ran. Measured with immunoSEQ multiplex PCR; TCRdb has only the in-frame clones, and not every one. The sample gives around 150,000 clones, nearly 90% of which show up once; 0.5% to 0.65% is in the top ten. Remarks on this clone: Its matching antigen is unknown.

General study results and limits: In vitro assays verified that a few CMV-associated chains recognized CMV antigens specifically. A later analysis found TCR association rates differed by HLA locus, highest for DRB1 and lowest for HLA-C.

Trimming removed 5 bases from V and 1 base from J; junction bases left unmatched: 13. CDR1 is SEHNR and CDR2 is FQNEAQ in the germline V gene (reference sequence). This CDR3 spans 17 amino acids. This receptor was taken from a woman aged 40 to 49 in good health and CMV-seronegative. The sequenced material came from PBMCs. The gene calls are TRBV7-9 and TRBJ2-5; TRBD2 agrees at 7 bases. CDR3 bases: TGTGCCAGCAGCGCCAGCCGGGGGAGGGACCTCCAAGAGACCCAGTACTTC. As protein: CASSASRGRDLQETQYF.